The present T cell receptor (beta chain) was sequenced within a study of a mutant IDH1 vaccine in newly diagnosed glioma. Study in general: Most had both radiotherapy and temozolomide beforehand; others had only one. Study conclusions and caveats: Apparently unrelated to pseudoprogression were changes in the top peripheral T cell clonotypes.

Concerning this clone: Its antigen is as yet unknown.

Time point here: week 5, during vaccination. Vaccination comprised doses that each held 300 ug of mutant IDH1 20-mer peptide, plus topical imiquimod. The CDR3 runs to 15 residues. Per germline, CDR1 SGHNT and CDR2 YYREEE (reference sequence). V dropped 3 bases and J dropped 6; count of bases not matched to a gene: 5. Assay used: immunoSEQ multiplex PCR; TCRdb lists only in-frame clones, some missing. The profile shows approximately 80,000 clones, roughly 90% of them singletons. The rearrangement uses TRBV5-4 and TRBJ2-7, with 14 positions matching TRBD2. The source material was PBMCs, sampled from a glioma patient whose treatment included an IDH1 peptide vaccine. The origin of this receptor is a woman between 45 and 60 years old with glioma. The CDR3: CASSYGTSGRGEQYF. Here the CDR3 DNA reads TGTGCCAGCAGCTACGGGACTAGCGGGAGAGGCGAGCAGTACTTC.